The 3 T cell receptor beta chains listed next were all sequenced from one sample in a study of shared clonotypes between healthy human individuals. The assay was immunoSEQ multiplex PCR, and TCRdb's table has in-frame clones only and misses some. The sample holds about a million clones, more than 65% seen once. Sequencing was carried out using memory CD4+ T cells sorted from blood. Subset described: CD45RA-negative fraction. Source of these receptors: a man aged 18-30 years in good health.

Note on this clone: The same CDR3 is also encoded by other DNA sequences in this sample. V gene TRBV20-1 combines with J gene TRBJ2-5; D remains unclear. Trimming shortened V by 3 bases and J by 2 bases, and 1 base separated the two germline ends. The CDR3 loop spans 10 amino acids. Germline CDR1 and CDR2: DFQATT and SNEGSKA (reference sequence). The CDR3 sequence is CSASQETQYF. In nucleotides, the CDR3 is TGCAGTGCTAGTCAAGAGACCCAGTACTTC.

The V gene is TRBV5-1, the J gene TRBJ1-2; D unresolved. The germline V gene encodes CDR1 SGHRS and CDR2 YFSETQ. Trimming removed 4 bases at V and 2 bases at J, with 9 bases between. This CDR3 has 13 amino acids. The CDR3 nucleotides are TGCGCCAGCAGCCCCCGGGTAAACTATGGCTACACCTTC. Translated: CASSPRVNYGYTF.

The rearrangement links TRBV6-5 to TRBJ2-7; TRBD1 or TRBD2 may be the D gene (5 bases each). V lost 7 bases, J lost 6 bases, and 16 bases lay in between. The CDR3 extends over 13 amino acids. The V gene's germline CDR1 is MNHEY and CDR2 SVGAGI. The CDR3 reads CASNGALRREQYF. For the CDR3, the DNA is TGTGCCAGCAACGGGGCCCTCAGGCGCGAGCAGTACTTC.